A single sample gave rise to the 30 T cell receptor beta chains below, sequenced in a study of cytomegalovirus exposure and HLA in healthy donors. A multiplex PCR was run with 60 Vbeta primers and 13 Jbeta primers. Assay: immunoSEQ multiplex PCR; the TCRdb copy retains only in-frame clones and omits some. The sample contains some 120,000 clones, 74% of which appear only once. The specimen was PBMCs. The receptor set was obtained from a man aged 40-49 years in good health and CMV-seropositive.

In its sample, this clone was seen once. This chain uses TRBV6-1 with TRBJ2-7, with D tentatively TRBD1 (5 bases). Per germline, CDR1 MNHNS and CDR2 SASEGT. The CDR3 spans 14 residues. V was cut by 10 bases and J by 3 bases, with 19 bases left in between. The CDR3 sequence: CATLGQRGNYEQYF. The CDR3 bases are TGTGCCACTCTGGGGCAGCGAGGTAACTACGAGCAGTACTTC.

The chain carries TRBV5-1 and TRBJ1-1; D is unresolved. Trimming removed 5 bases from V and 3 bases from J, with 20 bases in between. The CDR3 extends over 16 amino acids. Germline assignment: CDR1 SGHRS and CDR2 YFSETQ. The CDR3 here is CASRQEDSGTHTEAFF. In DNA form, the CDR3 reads TGCGCCAGCAGGCAGGAGGATTCCGGAACCCACACTGAAGCTTTCTTT.

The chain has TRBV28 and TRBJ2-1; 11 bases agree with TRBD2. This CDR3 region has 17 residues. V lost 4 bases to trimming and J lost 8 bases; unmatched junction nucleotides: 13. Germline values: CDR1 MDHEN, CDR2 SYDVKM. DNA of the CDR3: TGTGCCAGCAGTTCCGGGATAGCGGGAGGGCCGAGCGATGAGCAGTTCTTC. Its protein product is CASSSGIAGGPSDEQFF.

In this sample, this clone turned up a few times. The CDR3, as DNA: TGTGCCAGTAGTATGCGCTTCTCTGGAAACACCATATATTTT. It encodes CASSMRFSGNTIYF. V gene TRBV19 combines with J gene TRBJ1-3; D is undetermined. Germline CDR1 and CDR2: LNHDA and SQIVND (reference sequence). V gave up 3 bases and J gave up 0 bases, with 6 bases separating them. The CDR3 spans 14 residues. The full variable domain, in which reference TRBV19 and TRBJ1-3 provide the parts outside the CDR3, is DGGITQSPKYLFRKEGQNVTLSCEQNLNHDAMYWYRQDPGQGLRLIYYSQIVNDFQKGDIAEGYSVSREKKESFPLTVTSAQKNPTAFYLCASSMRFSGNTIYFGEGSWLTVV.

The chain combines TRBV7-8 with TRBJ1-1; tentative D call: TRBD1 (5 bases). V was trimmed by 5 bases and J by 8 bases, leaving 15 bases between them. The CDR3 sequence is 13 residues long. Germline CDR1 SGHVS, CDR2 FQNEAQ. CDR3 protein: CASSLSFQGEAFF. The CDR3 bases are TGTGCCAGCAGCCTGAGTTTCCAGGGCGAAGCTTTCTTT.

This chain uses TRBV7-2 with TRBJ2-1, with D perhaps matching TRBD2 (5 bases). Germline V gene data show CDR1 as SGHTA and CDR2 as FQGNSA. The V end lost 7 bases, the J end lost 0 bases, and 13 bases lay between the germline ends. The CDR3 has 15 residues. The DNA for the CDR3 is TGTGCCAGCATTGGAAGGAGGAGCTCCTACAATGAGCAGTTCTTC. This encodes CASIGRRSSYNEQFF.

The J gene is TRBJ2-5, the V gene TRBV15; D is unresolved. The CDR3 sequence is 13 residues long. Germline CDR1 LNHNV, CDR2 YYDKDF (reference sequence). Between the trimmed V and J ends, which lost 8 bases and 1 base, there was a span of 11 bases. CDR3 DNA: TGTGCCACCGCCTCAGGTGGCCAAGAGACCCAGTACTTC. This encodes CATASGGQETQYF.

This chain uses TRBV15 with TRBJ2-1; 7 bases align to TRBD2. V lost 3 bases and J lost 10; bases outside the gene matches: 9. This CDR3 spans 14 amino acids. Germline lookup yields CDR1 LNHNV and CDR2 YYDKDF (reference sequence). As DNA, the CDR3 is TGTGCCACCAGCAGGGACAACCTAGCGGTCGAGCAGTTCTTC. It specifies CATSRDNLAVEQFF.

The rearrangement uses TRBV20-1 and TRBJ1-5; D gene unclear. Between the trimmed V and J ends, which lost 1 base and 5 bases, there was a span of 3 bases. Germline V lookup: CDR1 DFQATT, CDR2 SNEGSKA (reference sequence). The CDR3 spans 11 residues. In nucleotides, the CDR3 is TGCAGTGCTAGAGCGGATCAGCCCCAGCATTTT. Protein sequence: CSARADQPQHF.

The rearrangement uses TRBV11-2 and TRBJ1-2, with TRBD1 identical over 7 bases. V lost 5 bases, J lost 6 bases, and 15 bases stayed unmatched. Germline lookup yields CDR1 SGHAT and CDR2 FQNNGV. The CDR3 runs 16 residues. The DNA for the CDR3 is TGTGCCAGCAGCCGCAAGGCCAACAGGGGCGGGGATGGCTACACCTTC. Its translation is CASSRKANRGGDGYTF.

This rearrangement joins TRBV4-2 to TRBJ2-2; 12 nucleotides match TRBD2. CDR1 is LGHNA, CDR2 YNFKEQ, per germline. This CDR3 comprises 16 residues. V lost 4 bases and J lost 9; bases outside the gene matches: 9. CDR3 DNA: TGTGCCAGCAGCCGTGGACTAGCGGGATCATCCAGGGAGCTGTTTTTT. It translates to CASSRGLAGSSRELFF.

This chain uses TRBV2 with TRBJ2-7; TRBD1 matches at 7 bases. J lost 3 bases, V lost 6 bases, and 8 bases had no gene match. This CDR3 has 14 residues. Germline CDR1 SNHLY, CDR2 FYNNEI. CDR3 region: CASRGTEKFYEQYF. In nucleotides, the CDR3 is TGTGCCAGCAGGGGGACAGAGAAGTTCTACGAGCAGTACTTC.

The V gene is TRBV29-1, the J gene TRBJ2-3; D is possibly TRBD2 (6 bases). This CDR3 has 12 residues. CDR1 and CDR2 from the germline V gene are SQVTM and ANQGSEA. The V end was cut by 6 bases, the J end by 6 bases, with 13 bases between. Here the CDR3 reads CSVPAGSDTQYF. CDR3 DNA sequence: TGCAGCGTCCCTGCGGGGTCCGATACGCAGTATTTT.

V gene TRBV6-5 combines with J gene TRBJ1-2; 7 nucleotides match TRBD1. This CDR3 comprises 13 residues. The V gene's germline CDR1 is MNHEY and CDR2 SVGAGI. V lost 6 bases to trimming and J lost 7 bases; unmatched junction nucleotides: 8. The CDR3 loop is CASRTGDRTGYTF. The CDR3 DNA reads TGTGCCAGCAGGACCGGGGACAGAACTGGCTACACCTTC.

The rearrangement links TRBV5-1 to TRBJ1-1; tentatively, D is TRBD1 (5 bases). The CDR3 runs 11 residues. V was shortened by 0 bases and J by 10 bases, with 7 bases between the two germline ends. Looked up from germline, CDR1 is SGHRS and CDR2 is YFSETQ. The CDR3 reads CASSLEGRAFF. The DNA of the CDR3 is TGCGCCAGCAGCTTGGAGGGGCGAGCTTTCTTT.

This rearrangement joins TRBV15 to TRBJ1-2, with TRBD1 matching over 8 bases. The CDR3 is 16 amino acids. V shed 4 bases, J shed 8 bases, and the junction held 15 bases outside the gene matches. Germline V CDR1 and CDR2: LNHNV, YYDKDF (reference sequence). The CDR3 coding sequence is TGTGCCACCAGCACCGACAGGGGCCGGTTAGGAGGAGGCTACACCTTC. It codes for CATSTDRGRLGGGYTF.

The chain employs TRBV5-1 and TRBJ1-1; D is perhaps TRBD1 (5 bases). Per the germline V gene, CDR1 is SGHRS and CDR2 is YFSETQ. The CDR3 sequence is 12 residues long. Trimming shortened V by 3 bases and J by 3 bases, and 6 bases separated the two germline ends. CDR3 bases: TGCGCCAGCAGCTGGGGGGACACTGAAGCTTTCTTT. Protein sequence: CASSWGDTEAFF.

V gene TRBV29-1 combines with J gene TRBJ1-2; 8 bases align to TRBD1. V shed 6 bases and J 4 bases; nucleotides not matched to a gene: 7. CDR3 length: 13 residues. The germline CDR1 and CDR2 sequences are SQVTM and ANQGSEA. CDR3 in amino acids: CSVMTGDGYGYTF. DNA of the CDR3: TGCAGCGTAATGACAGGGGATGGCTATGGCTACACCTTC.

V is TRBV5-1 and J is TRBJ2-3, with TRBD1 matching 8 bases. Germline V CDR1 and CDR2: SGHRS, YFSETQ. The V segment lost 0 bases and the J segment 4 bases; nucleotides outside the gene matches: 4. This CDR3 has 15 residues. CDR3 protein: CASSLDRGVSDTQYF. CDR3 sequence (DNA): TGCGCCAGCAGCTTGGACAGGGGGGTATCAGATACGCAGTATTTT.

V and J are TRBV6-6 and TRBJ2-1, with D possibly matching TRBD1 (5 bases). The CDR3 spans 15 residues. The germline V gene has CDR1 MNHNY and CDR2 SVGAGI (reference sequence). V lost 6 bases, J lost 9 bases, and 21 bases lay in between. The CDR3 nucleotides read TGTGCCAGCAGGTATGGACATAGCCCCTCGGGTGAGCAGTTCTTC. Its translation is CASRYGHSPSGEQFF.

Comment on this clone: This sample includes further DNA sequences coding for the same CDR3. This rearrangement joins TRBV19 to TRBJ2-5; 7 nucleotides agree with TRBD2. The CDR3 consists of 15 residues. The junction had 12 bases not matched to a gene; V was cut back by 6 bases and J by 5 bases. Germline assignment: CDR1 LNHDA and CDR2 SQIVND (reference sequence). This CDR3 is CASSPGPLGGETQYF. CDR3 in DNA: TGTGCCAGTAGCCCCGGGCCATTGGGAGGGGAGACCCAGTACTTC.

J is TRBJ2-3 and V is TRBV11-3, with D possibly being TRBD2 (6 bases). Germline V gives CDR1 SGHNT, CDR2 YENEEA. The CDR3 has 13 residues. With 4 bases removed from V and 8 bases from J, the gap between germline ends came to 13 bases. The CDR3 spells CASSWGLDGTQYF. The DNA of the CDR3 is TGTGCCAGCAGCTGGGGACTGGACGGTACGCAGTATTTT.

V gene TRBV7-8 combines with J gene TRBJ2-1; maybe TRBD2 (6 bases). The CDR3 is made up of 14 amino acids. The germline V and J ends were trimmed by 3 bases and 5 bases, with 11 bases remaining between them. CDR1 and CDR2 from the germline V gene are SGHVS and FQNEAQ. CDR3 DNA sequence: TGTGCCAGCAGCTTTGGGGGGTACCACAATGAGCAGTTCTTC. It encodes CASSFGGYHNEQFF. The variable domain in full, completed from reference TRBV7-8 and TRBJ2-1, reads GAGVSQSPRYKVAKRGQDVALRCDPISGHVSLFWYQQALGQGPEFLTYFQNEAQLDKSGLPSDRFFAERPEGSVSTLKIQRTQQEDSAVYLCASSFGGYHNEQFFGPGTRLTVL.

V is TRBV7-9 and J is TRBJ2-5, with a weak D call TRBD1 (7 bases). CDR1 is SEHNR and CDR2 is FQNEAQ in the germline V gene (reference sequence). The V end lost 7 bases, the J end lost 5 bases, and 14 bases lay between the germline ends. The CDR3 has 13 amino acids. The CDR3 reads CASTQEGAETQYF. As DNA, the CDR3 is TGTGCCAGCACCCAGGAGGGGGCGGAGACCCAGTACTTC.

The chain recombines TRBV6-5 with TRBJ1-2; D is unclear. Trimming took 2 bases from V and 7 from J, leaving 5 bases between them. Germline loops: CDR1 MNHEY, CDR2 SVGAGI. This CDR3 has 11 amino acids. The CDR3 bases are TGTGCCAGCAGTTACCCCGGTGGCTACACCTTC. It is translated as CASSYPGGYTF.

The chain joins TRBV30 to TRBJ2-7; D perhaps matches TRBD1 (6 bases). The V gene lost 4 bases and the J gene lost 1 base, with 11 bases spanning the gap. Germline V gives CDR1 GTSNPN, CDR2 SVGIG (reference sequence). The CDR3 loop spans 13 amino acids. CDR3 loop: CAWNRDMSYEQYF. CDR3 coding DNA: TGTGCCTGGAACCGGGACATGTCCTACGAGCAGTACTTC.

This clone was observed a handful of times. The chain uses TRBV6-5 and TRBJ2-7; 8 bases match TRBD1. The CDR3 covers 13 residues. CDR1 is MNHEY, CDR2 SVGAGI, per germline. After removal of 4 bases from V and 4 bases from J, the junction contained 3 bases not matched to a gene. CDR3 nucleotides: TGTGCCAGCAGTTTTCGGACAGGGTACGAGCAGTACTTC. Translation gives CASSFRTGYEQYF.

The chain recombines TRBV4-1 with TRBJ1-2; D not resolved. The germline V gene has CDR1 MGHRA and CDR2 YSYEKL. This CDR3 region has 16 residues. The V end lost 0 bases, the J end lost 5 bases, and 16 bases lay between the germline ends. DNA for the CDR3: TGCGCCAGCAGCCAAGATGATCCGGGTTTCGGGTATGGCTACACCTTC. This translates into CASSQDDPGFGYGYTF.

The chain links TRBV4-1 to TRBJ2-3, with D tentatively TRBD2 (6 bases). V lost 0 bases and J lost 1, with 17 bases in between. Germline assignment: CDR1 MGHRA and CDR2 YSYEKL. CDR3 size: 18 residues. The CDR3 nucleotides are TGCGCCAGCAGCCAAGACCCGGGGCTAGCGCAGGGCACAGATACGCAGTATTTT. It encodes CASSQDPGLAQGTDTQYF.

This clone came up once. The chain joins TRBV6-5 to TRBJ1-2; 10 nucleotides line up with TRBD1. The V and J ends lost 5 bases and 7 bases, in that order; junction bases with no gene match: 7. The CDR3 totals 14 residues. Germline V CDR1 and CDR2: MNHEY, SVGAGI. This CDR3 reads CASSPGQGIFGYTF. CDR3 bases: TGTGCCAGCAGTCCGGGACAGGGGATTTTTGGCTACACCTTC.